The 21 T cell receptor beta chains given below trace back to one sample, sequenced in a study of blood T cell repertoires in COVID-19. Data came from immunoSEQ multiplex PCR; TCRdb stores just in-frame clones and leaves some out. The profile shows approximately 300,000 clones, about 85% of them singletons. The sample was peripheral blood. These receptors were taken from a human donor with COVID-19, enrolled during active disease. The donor label of this sample is uncertain.

V and J are TRBV10-2 and TRBJ1-1; TRBD1 is a possible D gene (5 bases). CDR3 length: 14 amino acids. V lost 6 bases to trimming and J lost 3 bases, with 14 bases between them. CDR1 and CDR2 (germline): WSHSY, SAAADI. This CDR3 reads CASRWGGGDTEAFF. In nucleotides, the CDR3 is TGCGCCAGCAGGTGGGGCGGTGGTGACACTGAAGCTTTCTTT.

V gene TRBV19 combines with J gene TRBJ1-4, with D possibly being TRBD1 (5 bases). Germline V lookup: CDR1 LNHDA, CDR2 SQIVND (reference sequence). The CDR3 is 14 amino acids. V lost 5 bases and J 4 bases, leaving 11 bases between the germline ends. The chain's CDR3 is CASSRQINNEKLFF. The CDR3 region has the DNA TGTGCCAGTAGTCGACAGATTAATAATGAAAAACTGTTTTTT.

This clone was found once. The chain joins TRBV4-3 to TRBJ2-7; 9 bases are a match to TRBD1. Germline V gives CDR1 LGHNA, CDR2 YSLEER. J lost 5 bases, V lost 4 bases, and 12 bases had no gene match. This CDR3 comprises 16 residues. The chain's CDR3 is CASSRRTGTGPDEQYF. The CDR3 nucleotides are TGCGCCAGCAGCCGACGTACCGGGACAGGGCCCGACGAGCAGTACTTC.

V is TRBV28 and J is TRBJ2-4, with D possibly being TRBD1 (5 bases). Germline CDR1 reads MDHEN; CDR2 reads SYDVKM. V shed 4 bases and J shed 0 bases, with 10 bases lying between them. This CDR3 is built from 15 residues. CDR3 residues: CASSSYTGAKNIQYF. The CDR3 coding sequence is TGTGCCAGCAGTTCATATACAGGAGCCAAAAACATTCAGTACTTC. Using reference TRBV28 and TRBJ2-4 for the parts outside the CDR3, the full variable domain is DVKVTQSSRYLVKRTGEKVFLECVQDMDHENMFWYRQDPGLGLRLIYFSYDVKMKEKGDIPEGYSVSREKKERFSLILESASTNQTSMYLCASSSYTGAKNIQYFGAGTRLSVL.

This clone showed up just a few times. This chain uses TRBV7-6 with TRBJ2-3; the D gene is possibly TRBD2 (5 bases). Per germline, CDR1 SGHVS and CDR2 FNYEAQ. The ends were cut back, 0 bases at V and 4 bases at J, with 11 bases in the middle. The CDR3 loop spans 15 amino acids. The CDR3 DNA is TGTGCCAGCAGCTTAGCGGGTCTAGCCTCAGATACGCAGTATTTT. This translates into CASSLAGLASDTQYF.

The rearrangement uses TRBV19 and TRBJ1-2, with 9 bases identical to TRBD1. The CDR3 has 14 amino acids. V was clipped by 5 bases and J by 1 base; unmatched bases: 2. CDR1 is LNHDA and CDR2 is SQIVND in the germline V gene (reference sequence). CDR3 bases: TGTGCCAGTAGTCAGGACAGGGGTAACTATGGCTACACCTTC. It yields the protein CASSQDRGNYGYTF. Together with reference TRBV19 and TRBJ1-2, the CDR3 gives the full variable domain: DGGITQSPKYLFRKEGQNVTLSCEQNLNHDAMYWYRQDPGQGLRLIYYSQIVNDFQKGDIAEGYSVSREKKESFPLTVTSAQKNPTAFYLCASSQDRGNYGYTFGSGTRLTVV.

V gene TRBV25-1 combines with J gene TRBJ1-2; D is ambiguous. Germline V lookup: CDR1 MGHDK, CDR2 SYGVNS. V gave up 5 bases and J gave up 4 bases, with 11 bases separating them. CDR3 length: 13 amino acids. The CDR3 here is CASSPPGFYGYTF. In DNA form, the CDR3 reads TGTGCCAGCAGTCCCCCGGGTTTCTATGGCTACACCTTC.

The chain is built from TRBV5-1 and TRBJ2-5; TRBD2 matches 9 bases. With V trimmed by 2 bases and J by 5 bases, 7 bases remained unmatched. The CDR3 contains 15 residues. CDR1 and CDR2 from the germline V gene are SGHRS and YFSETQ. In DNA, the CDR3 is TGCGCCAGCAGCTTTAGCGGGAGTGCAGACGAGACCCAGTACTTC. It encodes CASSFSGSADETQYF.

The genes are TRBV27 and TRBJ1-1; D call uncertain. Germline V gives CDR1 MNHEY, CDR2 SMNVEV (reference sequence). The CDR3 length is 14 residues. The V and J ends lost 3 bases and 2 bases respectively, with 10 bases between them. The CDR3 spells CASSFTGHNTEAFF. In DNA, the CDR3 is TGTGCCAGCAGTTTCACTGGGCACAACACTGAAGCTTTCTTT.

The V gene is TRBV11-2, the J gene TRBJ2-1; D might be TRBD2 (7 bases). V was trimmed by 7 bases and J by 5 bases, leaving 18 bases between them. CDR1 SGHAT and CDR2 FQNNGV come from the germline V gene. CDR3 length: 15 amino acids. The CDR3 nucleotides read TGTGCCAGCACCCCCGGGGGGCTCCCAGACAATGAGCAGTTCTTC. Translation: CASTPGGLPDNEQFF. The whole variable domain, remainder taken from reference TRBV11-2 and TRBJ2-1, is EAGVAQSPRYKIIEKRQSVAFWCNPISGHATLYWYQQILGQGPKLLIQFQNNGVVDDSQLPKDRFSAERLKGVDSTLKIQPAKLEDSAVYLCASTPGGLPDNEQFFGPGTRLTVL.

The sample holds a few counts of this clone. The V and J genes are TRBV7-9 and TRBJ1-6, with D perhaps matching TRBD1 (5 bases). The germline gives CDR1 SEHNR, CDR2 FQNEAQ (reference sequence). There are 15 residues in the CDR3. V shed 2 bases and J shed 5 bases, with 10 bases lying between them. The CDR3 sequence: CASSLLGRDNSPLHF. In DNA, the CDR3 is TGTGCCAGCAGCTTACTCGGCAGGGATAATTCACCCCTCCACTTT.

This clone was picked up one time. This rearrangement joins TRBV10-3 to TRBJ2-5; 7 bases are shared with TRBD2. Trimming cost V 2 bases and J 2 bases; bases outside gene matches: 5. The germline V gene encodes CDR1 ENHRY and CDR2 SYGVKD. The CDR3 is 15 amino acids. CDR3 in amino acids: CAISELASGQETQYF. CDR3 DNA sequence: TGTGCCATCAGTGAGCTGGCTAGCGGACAAGAGACCCAGTACTTC.

Points on this clone: Distinct nucleotide sequences in the sample also encode this CDR3. The chain combines TRBV19 with TRBJ2-1, with a possible D match to TRBD2 (5 bases). CDR3 length: 14 residues. Germline CDR1 LNHDA, CDR2 SQIVND (reference sequence). Trimming cost V 1 base and J 7 bases, with 11 bases left between them. The CDR3, as DNA: TGTGCCAGTAGTATAGGGACTTCCGATAATGAGCAGTTCTTC. It is translated as CASSIGTSDNEQFF.

The V call is TRBV19, the J call TRBJ2-1, with TRBD2 matching over 8 bases. V was pared by 5 bases and J by 5 bases, with 11 bases of the junction left unmatched. CDR1 LNHDA and CDR2 SQIVND come from the germline V gene (reference sequence). The CDR3 is 16 residues long. CDR3 nucleotide sequence: TGTGCCAGTAGTGTGGGGTATAGCGGGACAAACAATGAGCAGTTCTTC. It yields the protein CASSVGYSGTNNEQFF.

V and J are TRBV30 and TRBJ2-3, with a weak D call TRBD2 (5 bases). V lost 3 bases to trimming and J lost 2 bases, with 12 bases between them. The CDR3 runs to 14 residues. In germline, CDR1 is GTSNPN, CDR2 SVGIG (reference sequence). CDR3 in amino acids: CAWRGAVNTDTQYF. The CDR3 region has the DNA TGTGCCTGGAGGGGAGCGGTAAACACAGATACGCAGTATTTT. Full variable domain (remainder filled in from reference TRBV30 and TRBJ2-3): SQTIHQWPATLVQPVGSPLSLECTVEGTSNPNLYWYRQAAGRGLQLLFYSVGIGQISSEVPQNLSASRPQDRQFILSSKKLLLSDSGFYLCAWRGAVNTDTQYFGPGTRLTVL.

The chain is built from TRBV12-3 or TRBV12-4 and TRBJ1-2; D is unclear. V was cut by 3 bases and J by 3 bases, with 5 bases left in between. There are 12 residues in the CDR3. CDR3 bases: TGTGCCAGCAGTTTTCCGGACTATGGCTACACCTTC. Protein: CASSFPDYGYTF.

The chain uses TRBV11-2 and TRBJ1-4, with D perhaps matching TRBD1 (5 bases). The CDR3 is 12 residues long. Germline lookup yields CDR1 SGHAT and CDR2 FQNNGV. Trimming stripped 1 base from V and 10 bases from J, with 7 bases between. The CDR3 region is CASSLAGGKLFF. The CDR3 nucleotides read TGTGCCAGCAGCTTAGCGGGGGGAAAACTGTTTTTT. The entire variable domain, with the rest obtained from reference TRBV11-2 and TRBJ1-4, is as follows: EAGVAQSPRYKIIEKRQSVAFWCNPISGHATLYWYQQILGQGPKLLIQFQNNGVVDDSQLPKDRFSAERLKGVDSTLKIQPAKLEDSAVYLCASSLAGGKLFFGSGTQLSVL.

J is TRBJ2-5 and V is TRBV5-8, with D possibly matching TRBD1 (7 bases). The germline gives CDR1 SGHTS, CDR2 YDEGEE. This CDR3 contains 15 residues. Trimming shortened V by 4 bases and J by 4 bases, and 17 bases separated the two germline ends. The CDR3 DNA is TGTGCCAGCAGCCTTCGATCAGGGGGAGGAGAGACCCAGTACTTC. This translates into CASSLRSGGGETQYF. The variable domain in full, with the rest retrieved from reference TRBV5-8 and TRBJ2-5, is EAGVTQSPTHLIKTRGQQATLRCSPISGHTSVYWYQQALGLGLQFLLWYDEGEERNRGNFPPRFSGRQFPNYSSELNVNALELEDSALYLCASSLRSGGGETQYFGPGTRLLVL.

CDR3 sequence reads: CASSQDRPLTGGGVYGYTF. Written as DNA, the CDR3 is TGTGCCAGCAGCCAAGATAGGCCTTTGACAGGTGGCGGCGTCTATGGCTACACCTTC. The chain carries TRBV3-1 (or the pseudogene TRBV3-2) and TRBJ1-2; D is possibly TRBD1 (6 bases). The CDR3 runs to 19 residues. Germline loops: CDR1 LGHDT, CDR2 YNNKEL (reference sequence). With 0 bases removed from V and 4 bases from J, the gap between germline ends came to 24 bases.

V usage is TRBV11-2 and J usage is TRBJ1-5; 8 bases map to TRBD1. J gave up 10 bases and V 4 bases, and 9 bases lay outside the gene matches. The CDR3 loop spans 14 amino acids. Germline loops: CDR1 SGHAT, CDR2 FQNNGV. The CDR3, as DNA: TGTGCCAGCAGCTCGACAGGGGACGCCCGTCCCCAGCATTTT. It yields the protein CASSSTGDARPQHF.

This clone was seen only once. This sequence joins TRBV29-1 and TRBJ2-3; TRBD2 agrees at 11 bases. J was trimmed by 8 bases and V by 2 bases; bases with no gene match: 3. The germline CDR1 and CDR2 sequences are SQVTM and ANQGSEA. CDR3 size: 13 residues. In nucleotides, the CDR3 is TGCAGCGTTGAAACTAGCGGGGGTGGTACGCAGTATTTT. The encoded protein is CSVETSGGGTQYF.